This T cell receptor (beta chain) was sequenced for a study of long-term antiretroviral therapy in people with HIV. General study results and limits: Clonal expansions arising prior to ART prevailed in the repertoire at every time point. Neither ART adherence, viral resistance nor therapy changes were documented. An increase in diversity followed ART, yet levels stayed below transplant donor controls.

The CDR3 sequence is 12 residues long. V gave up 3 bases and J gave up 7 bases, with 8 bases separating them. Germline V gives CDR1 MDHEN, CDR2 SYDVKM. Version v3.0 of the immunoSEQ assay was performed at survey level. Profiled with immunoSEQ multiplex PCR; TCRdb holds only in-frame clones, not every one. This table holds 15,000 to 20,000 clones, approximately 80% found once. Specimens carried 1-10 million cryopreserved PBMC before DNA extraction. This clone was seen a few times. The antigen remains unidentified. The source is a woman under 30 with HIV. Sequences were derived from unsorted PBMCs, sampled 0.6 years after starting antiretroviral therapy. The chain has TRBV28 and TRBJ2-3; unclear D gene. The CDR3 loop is CASSLGLYTQYF. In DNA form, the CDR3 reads TGTGCCAGCAGTTTGGGGTTGTATACGCAGTATTTT.